Reported below is one T cell receptor beta chain. V shed 4 bases, J shed 3 bases, and the junction held 9 bases outside the gene matches. CDR1 and CDR2 from the germline V gene are SGHTA and FQGTGA. The CDR3 sequence is 16 residues long. Sequencing was performed with immunoSEQ multiplex PCR; in TCRdb, only in-frame clones are kept and a portion is missing. The table lists about 220,000 clones, roughly 84% of them singletons, with roughly 2% in the top ten. The source of the sample is a study of blood T cell repertoires in COVID-19. This sequence originates from a man aged 35-49 years with active or convalescent COVID-19. Sequencing input: peripheral blood. J is TRBJ2-1 and V is TRBV7-3; 7 bases are a match to TRBD2. The CDR3 DNA follows: TGTGCCAGCAGCTCCCATATGGGGGAGGGCTACAATGAGCAGTTCTTC. Residues: CASSSHMGEGYNEQFF.